The subject of this entry is one TCR beta chain. Its specificity is unknown. These data are taken from a study of T cells in Graves' hyperthyroidism and ophthalmopathy. Study-wide background: Any treatment followed the collection of peripheral blood at initial diagnosis.

Broader study findings: Most clonotypes expanded in thyroid above 0.001 were likewise present in blood. Median prediction lead before ophthalmopathy onset was 6.5 months with the model.

PBMCs were collected from an approximately 9 ml volume of fresh peripheral blood. CDR3 length: 14 amino acids. The V end lost 1 base, the J end lost 5 bases, and 12 bases lay between the germline ends. CDR1 and CDR2 from the germline V gene are LGHNA and YNFKEQ. Researchers amplified the TCR beta CDR3 regions from RNA transcripts. The primer set for the first-round RT-PCR of the TCR CDR3 was HTBI. TCRdb processed the multiplex PCR reads anew with MiXCR; each CDR3 protein has one entry. The sample shows approximately 610,000 distinct CDR3 sequences, about 15% of them seen only once. Sample: blood. The genes are TRBV4-2 and TRBJ2-7; D gene uncertain. The source of this sequence is a woman in her thirties or forties with Graves' ophthalmopathy. The CDR3: CASSQASDFNEQYF. The DNA for the CDR3 is TGTGCCAGCAGCCAAGCGTCGGATTTTAACGAGCAGTACTTC.